This TCR beta chain originates from a study of T-cell memory formation after mild COVID-19. Using its own MiXCR run on the 5' RACE reads, TCRdb lists one record per CDR3 protein. The profile shows roughly 200,000 distinct CDR3 sequences, 20% to 25% of them singletons. This clonotype came up a few times. Its antigen is as yet unknown. The CDR3 spans 15 residues. Trimming took 0 bases from V and 5 from J, leaving 13 bases between them. CDR1 LNHNV and CDR2 YYDKDF come from the germline V gene (reference sequence). Study conclusions and caveats: CD8+ contracting clones occupied EMRA, while CD4+ ones occupied mainly CM and EM. The study detected some responding clones in pre-infection memory, suggesting cross-reactive memory joined. A second wave expanding day 15 to 37 was CD4+-biased; contracting clones were balanced.

The sequence was collected from an adult woman who had mild COVID-19 (a few samples of this study predate the infection). Cell type and time point are not known. The chain employs TRBV15 and TRBJ2-5; D is ambiguous. The sequenced material came from PBMCs or a T cell subset sorted from them (not recorded which). Written as DNA, the CDR3 is TGTGCCACCAGCAGAGATCGTCGTCTCCGGGAGACCCAGTACTTC. This encodes CATSRDRRLRETQYF.